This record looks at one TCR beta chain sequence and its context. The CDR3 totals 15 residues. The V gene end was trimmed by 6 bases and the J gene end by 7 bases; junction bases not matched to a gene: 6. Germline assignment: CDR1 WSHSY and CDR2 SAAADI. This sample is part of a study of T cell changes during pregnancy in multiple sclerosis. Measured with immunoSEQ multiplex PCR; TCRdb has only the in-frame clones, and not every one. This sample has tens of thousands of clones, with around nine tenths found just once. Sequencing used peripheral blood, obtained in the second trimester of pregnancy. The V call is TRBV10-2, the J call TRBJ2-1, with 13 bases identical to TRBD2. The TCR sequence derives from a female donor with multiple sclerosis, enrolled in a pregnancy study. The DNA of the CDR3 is TGCGCCAGCAGACTAGCGGGGGGGCCAATGAATGAGCAGTTCTTC. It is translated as CASRLAGGPMNEQFF.